This is a list of T cell receptor beta chains from one sample in a study of T cell changes during pregnancy in multiple sclerosis. Method: immunoSEQ multiplex PCR; TCRdb's copy keeps in-frame clones and lacks some. The sample carries some 28,000 clones, about 92% recorded once. This specimen consisted of CD4+ T cells from peripheral blood mononuclear cells, obtained after pregnancy. These receptors all come from a female donor with multiple sclerosis, enrolled in a pregnancy study. Each CDR3 is given with its conserved first and last residue. Each record gives: J gene, V gene, D gene, clone size, CDR3 DNA, CDR3 protein. The D gene is left open where the match is weak. Size is omitted from some rows. Given values are once, few, many or a class for expanded clones.

>TRBJ2-1|TRBV7-3|TRBD1|.
TGTGCCAGCAGCTTACAGGGGGACTACAATGAGCAGTTCTTC
CASSLQGDYNEQFF
>TRBJ1-2|TRBV19|TRBD1|.
TGTGCCAGTAGGACAGGGCAAGGCTACACCTTC
CASRTGQGYTF
>TRBJ2-3|TRBV5-4|.|once
TGTGCCAGCAGCTTCGTCGCAGATACGCAGTATTTT
CASSFVADTQYF
>TRBJ1-2|TRBV28|.|once
TGTGCCAGCAGAATATCTGAGCCCTATGGCTACACCTTC
CASRISEPYGYTF
>TRBJ1-5|TRBV10-3|.|.
TGTGCCATCAGTGATATTAATCAGCCCCAGCATTTT
CAISDINQPQHF
>TRBJ1-4|TRBV7-2|.|.
TGTGCCAGCAGCTTAGTCCGGGACATTAATGAAAAACTGTTTTTT
CASSLVRDINEKLFF
>TRBJ2-3|TRBV6-1|.|.
TGTGCCAGCAGTGAACAGGGCCTTTCCCCCCTAGGCCCGTTT
CASSEQGLSPLGPF
>TRBJ1-5|TRBV19|.|.
TGTGCCAGTAGATTCGTCGGACAACTCAATCAGCCCCAGCATTTT
CASRFVGQLNQPQHF
>TRBJ2-7|TRBV5-6|.|.
TGTGCCAGCACCCGTGGGAGTGCTCACTCGACCTACGAGCAGTACTTC
CASTRGSAHSTYEQYF
>TRBJ2-7|TRBV7-2|.|.
TGTGCCAGCAGCCGCGGGGCCCCACGGGAGCAGTACTTC
CASSRGAPREQYF
>TRBJ2-5|TRBV25-1|TRBD2|.
TGTGCCAGCAGTGAGGCTAGCGGGAAGGAGACCCAGTACTTC
CASSEASGKETQYF
>TRBJ2-5|TRBV7-2|.|.
TGTGCCAGCAGCTGGGGGGTCCGCCCAGAGACCCAGTACTTC
CASSWGVRPETQYF
>TRBJ2-7|TRBV11-2|.|.
TGTGCCAGCAGCCCCGTTGGGCGTTTAAGCTCCTACGAGCAGTACTTC
CASSPVGRLSSYEQYF
>TRBJ2-7|TRBV5-1|.|.
TGCGCCAGCAGCTTGTTAGGGGAGGCCTACGAGCAGTACTTC
CASSLLGEAYEQYF
>TRBJ2-7|TRBV5-1|TRBD1|.
TGCGCCAGCAGCTGGGAACCGGGACAGGGGCGTCAGGAGCAGTACTTC
CASSWEPGQGRQEQYF
>TRBJ1-5|TRBV2|TRBD1|.
TGTGCCAGCATAGGGCAGGGGGCATCAACTCAGCCCCAGCATTTT
CASIGQGASTQPQHF
>TRBJ2-3|TRBV30|.|.
TGTGCCTGGAGTGTACTGGTAGATACGCAGTATTTT
CAWSVLVDTQYF
>TRBJ1-1|TRBV4-3|TRBD1|.
TGCGCCAGCAGCCAAGATCTAACAGGGGGGATGAACACTGAAGCTTTCTTT
CASSQDLTGGMNTEAFF
>TRBJ2-6|TRBV7-6|TRBD1|.
TGTGCCAGCAGCGCGGGACAGGGGGATTCTGGGGCCAACGTCCTGACTTTC
CASSAGQGDSGANVLTF
>TRBJ2-5|TRBV9|TRBD1|.
TGTGCCAGCAGCTATTGGACAGGGGTAGGAGAGACCCAGTACTTC
CASSYWTGVGETQYF
>TRBJ2-7|TRBV19|TRBD1|.
TGTGCCAGCAAGGACAGGGGATTACTGGAGCAGTACTTC
CASKDRGLLEQYF
>TRBJ2-5|TRBV5-1|.|.
TGCGCCAGCAGTTTATTGGCGGGGTATGGGGAGACCCAGTACTTC
CASSLLAGYGETQYF